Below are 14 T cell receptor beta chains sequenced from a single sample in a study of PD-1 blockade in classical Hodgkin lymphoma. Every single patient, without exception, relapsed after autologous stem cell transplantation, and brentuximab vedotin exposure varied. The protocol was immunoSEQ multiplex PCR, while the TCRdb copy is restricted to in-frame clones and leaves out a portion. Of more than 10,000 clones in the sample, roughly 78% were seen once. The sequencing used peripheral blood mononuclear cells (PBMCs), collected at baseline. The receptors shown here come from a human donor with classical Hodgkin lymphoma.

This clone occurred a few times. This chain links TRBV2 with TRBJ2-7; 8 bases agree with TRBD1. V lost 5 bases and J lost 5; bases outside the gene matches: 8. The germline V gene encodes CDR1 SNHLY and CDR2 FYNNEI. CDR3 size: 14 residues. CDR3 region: CASSPADRVNEQYF. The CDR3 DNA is TGTGCCAGCAGTCCTGCGGACAGGGTGAACGAGCAGTACTTC.

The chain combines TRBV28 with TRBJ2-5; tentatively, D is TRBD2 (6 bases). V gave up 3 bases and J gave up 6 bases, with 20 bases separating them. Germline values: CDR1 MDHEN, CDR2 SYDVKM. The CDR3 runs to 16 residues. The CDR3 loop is CASSFPAGSLVKTQYF. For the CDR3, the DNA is TGTGCCAGCAGTTTCCCGGCGGGGTCCCTGGTGAAGACCCAGTACTTC.

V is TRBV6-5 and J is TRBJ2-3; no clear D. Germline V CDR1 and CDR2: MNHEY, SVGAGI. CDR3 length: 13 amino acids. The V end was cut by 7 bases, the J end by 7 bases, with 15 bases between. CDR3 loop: CASTSPQDHTQYF. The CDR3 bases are TGTGCCAGCACCTCCCCCCAGGACCATACGCAGTATTTT.

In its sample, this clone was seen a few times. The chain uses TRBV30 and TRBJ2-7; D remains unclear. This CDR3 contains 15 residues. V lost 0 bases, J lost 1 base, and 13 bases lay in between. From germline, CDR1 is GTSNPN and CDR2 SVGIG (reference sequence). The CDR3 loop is CAWSVTLEPSYEQYF. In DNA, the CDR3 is TGTGCCTGGAGTGTAACCCTAGAGCCATCCTACGAGCAGTACTTC.

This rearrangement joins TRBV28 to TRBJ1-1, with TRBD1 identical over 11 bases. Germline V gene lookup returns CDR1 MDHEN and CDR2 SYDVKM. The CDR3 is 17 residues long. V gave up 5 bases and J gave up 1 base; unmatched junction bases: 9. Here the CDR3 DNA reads TGTGCCAGCAGTAATTACGGGACAGGGGGGCCGAACACTGAAGCTTTCTTT. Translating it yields CASSNYGTGGPNTEAFF. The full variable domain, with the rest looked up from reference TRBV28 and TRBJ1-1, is DVKVTQSSRYLVKRTGEKVFLECVQDMDHENMFWYRQDPGLGLRLIYFSYDVKMKEKGDIPEGYSVSREKKERFSLILESASTNQTSMYLCASSNYGTGGPNTEAFFGQGTRLTVV.

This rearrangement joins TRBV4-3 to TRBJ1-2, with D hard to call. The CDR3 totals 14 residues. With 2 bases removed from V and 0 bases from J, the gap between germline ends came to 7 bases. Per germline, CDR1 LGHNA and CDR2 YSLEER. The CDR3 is CASSQTIANYGYTF. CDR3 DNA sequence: TGCGCCAGCAGCCAAACTATAGCTAACTATGGCTACACCTTC.

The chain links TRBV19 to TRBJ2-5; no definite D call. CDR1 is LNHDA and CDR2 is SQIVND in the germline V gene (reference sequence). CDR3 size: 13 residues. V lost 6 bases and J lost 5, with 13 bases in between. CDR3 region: CASRQTPTETQYF. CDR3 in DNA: TGTGCCAGTAGGCAGACACCGACGGAGACCCAGTACTTC.

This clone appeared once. As DNA, the CDR3 is TGTGCCAGTAGTATTCAGGGAGGAGCTTTCTTT. Its protein product is CASSIQGGAFF. The V and J genes are TRBV19 and TRBJ1-1; D may be TRBD1 (5 bases). The V and J ends lost 3 bases and 10 bases respectively, with 9 bases between them. The CDR3 extends over 11 amino acids. Germline values: CDR1 LNHDA, CDR2 SQIVND (reference sequence).

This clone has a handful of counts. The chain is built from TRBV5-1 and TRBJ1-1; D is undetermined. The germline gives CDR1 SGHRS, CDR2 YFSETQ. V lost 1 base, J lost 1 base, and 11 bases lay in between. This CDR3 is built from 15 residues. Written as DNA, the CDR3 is TGCGCCAGCAGCTTGTCGGGCGTGGCGAACACTGAAGCTTTCTTT. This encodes CASSLSGVANTEAFF.

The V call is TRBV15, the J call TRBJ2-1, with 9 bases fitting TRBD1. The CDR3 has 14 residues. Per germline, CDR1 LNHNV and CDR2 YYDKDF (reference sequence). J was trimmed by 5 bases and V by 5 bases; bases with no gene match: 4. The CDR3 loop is CATSPRDRDNEQFF. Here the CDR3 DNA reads TGTGCCACCAGCCCCCGGGACAGGGACAATGAGCAGTTCTTC.

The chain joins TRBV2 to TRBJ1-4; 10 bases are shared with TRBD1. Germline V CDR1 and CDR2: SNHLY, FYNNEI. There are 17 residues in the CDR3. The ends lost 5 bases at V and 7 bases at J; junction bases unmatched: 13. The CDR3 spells CASSLRAPGQGSEKLFF. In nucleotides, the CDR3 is TGTGCCAGCAGTCTTCGCGCCCCGGGACAGGGGAGTGAAAAACTGTTTTTT.

For the CDR3, the DNA is TGTGCCAGCAGTTACTATGGCCTGGGGACTGAAGCTTTCTTT. Translating it yields CASSYYGLGTEAFF. This sequence joins TRBV6-5 and TRBJ1-1; no reliable D call. Trimming took 1 base from V and 5 from J, leaving 11 bases between them. The CDR3 has 14 amino acids. The germline CDR1 and CDR2 sequences are MNHEY and SVGAGI.

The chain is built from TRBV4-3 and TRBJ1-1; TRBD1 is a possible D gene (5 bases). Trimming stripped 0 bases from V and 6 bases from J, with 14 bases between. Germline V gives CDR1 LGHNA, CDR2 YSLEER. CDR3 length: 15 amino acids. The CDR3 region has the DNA TGCGCCAGCAGCCAAGATCCGGGCAGGGCCGCTGAAGCTTTCTTT. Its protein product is CASSQDPGRAAEAFF.

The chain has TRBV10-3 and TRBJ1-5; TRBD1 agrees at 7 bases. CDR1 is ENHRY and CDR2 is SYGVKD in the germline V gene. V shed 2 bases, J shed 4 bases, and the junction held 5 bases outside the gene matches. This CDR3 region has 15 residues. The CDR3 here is CAISETGEGNQPQHF. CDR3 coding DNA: TGTGCCATCAGTGAGACAGGGGAGGGTAATCAGCCCCAGCATTTT.